These 5 T cell receptor beta chains were sequenced from one sample in a study of blood T cells in healthy people across ages. A second PCR, run for roughly 7 to 11 cycles, used a sample-barcoded 5' primer plus a J-beta primer mix. Each CDR3 protein is one row after TCRdb ran MiXCR on the 5' RACE reads. Of approximately 690,000 distinct CDR3 sequences detected, over 40% appear once; the ten largest clones hold 25% to 35%. What was sequenced was blood. The receptors come from an elderly man in good health.

This clonotype was recorded at least ten times. V gene TRBV4-3 combines with J gene TRBJ2-7; the D is unclear. The germline V gene encodes CDR1 LGHNA and CDR2 YSLEER. The CDR3 loop spans 14 amino acids. Trimming took off 0 bases at V and 6 bases at J, with 12 bases between the two ends. The CDR3 here is CASSQDNRSPEQYF. The DNA of the CDR3 is TGCGCCAGCAGCCAAGATAACAGATCCCCCGAGCAGTACTTC.

This CDR3 is CASSEMQGLQETQYF. CDR3 nucleotide sequence: TGTGCCAGCAGTGAGATGCAGGGTCTACAAGAGACCCAGTACTTC. V gene TRBV6-1 combines with J gene TRBJ2-5; possibly TRBD1 for D (5 bases). The CDR3 has 15 residues. The germline V and J ends were trimmed by 3 bases and 2 bases, with 13 bases remaining between them. The germline V gene has CDR1 MNHNS and CDR2 SASEGT.

The V gene is TRBV29-1, the J gene TRBJ2-5; 14 bases match TRBD2. Germline CDR1 is SQVTM and CDR2 is ANQGSEA. The J segment lost 11 bases and the V segment lost 6 bases, leaving 14 bases of the junction unmatched. This CDR3 region has 15 residues. CDR3 sequence: CSVHGGLAGVREQYF. The CDR3 DNA reads as TGCAGCGTCCACGGGGGACTAGCGGGAGTGCGTGAGCAGTACTTC. Full variable domain (outside the CDR3, taken from reference TRBV29-1 and TRBJ2-5): SAVISQKPSRDICQRGTSLTIQCQVDSQVTMMFWYRQQPGQSLTLIATANQGSEATYESGFVIDKFPISRPNLTFSTLTVSNMSPEDSSIYLCSVHGGLAGVREQYFGPGTRLLVL.

Concerning this clonotype itself: With a much larger clone just one base away, this may be a read error. CDR3 region: CASCDGTGGGYTF. The CDR3, as DNA: TGTGCCAGCTGTGATGGGACAGGGGGCGGCTACACCTTC. This rearrangement joins TRBV25-1 to TRBJ1-2; 12 nucleotides agree with TRBD1. The germline V gene has CDR1 MGHDK and CDR2 SYGVNS. The CDR3 sequence is 13 residues long.

A single count supports this clonotype. The chain uses TRBV7-8 and TRBJ2-5; 8 bases fit TRBD2. The CDR3 length is 15 residues. Germline V gene data show CDR1 as SGHVS and CDR2 as FQNEAQ. The V and J ends lost 3 bases and 2 bases, in that order; junction bases with no gene match: 5. CDR3: CASSLTGGRQETQYF. As DNA, the CDR3 is TGTGCCAGCAGCTTGACGGGGGGGAGGCAAGAGACCCAGTACTTC.